These T cell receptor beta chains were read from a single sample in a study of T cell repertoires in cytomegalovirus infection. TCRdb redid the calling of the reads with MiXCR, one entry per CDR3 protein. The sample consists of 500,000 to 600,000 distinct CDR3 sequences, approximately 17% of them appearing once. Material: CD8+ T cells from PBMCs. The receptors derive from a human donor in good health (CMV status not recorded). Some clones in this sample may be carry-over from other donors' samples. Each CDR3 is given with its conserved first and last residue. Fields, in order: V gene, D gene, J gene, clone size, CDR3 DNA, CDR3 protein. The D gene is left open where the match is weak. Size is omitted from some rows. Given values are once, few, many or a class for expanded clones.

V gene: TRBV9
D gene: .
J gene: TRBJ1-1
clone size: few
CDR3 DNA: TGTGCCAGCACCCTACATGGAACAGGTGAAGCTTTCTTT
CDR3 protein: CASTLHGTGEAFF

V gene: TRBV29-1
D gene: .
J gene: TRBJ1-2
clone size: .
CDR3 DNA: TGCAGCGTTGGAACGAGGACACCGGATAACTATGGCTACACCTTC
CDR3 protein: CSVGTRTPDNYGYTF

V gene: TRBV7-8
D gene: TRBD1
J gene: TRBJ1-1
clone size: many
CDR3 DNA: TGTGCCAGCAGCTTAAGGCCTATGACAGGGGCAAGGTTTCATTACACTGAAGCTTTCTTT
CDR3 protein: CASSLRPMTGARFHYTEAFF

V gene: TRBV20-1
D gene: .
J gene: TRBJ2-7
clone size: .
CDR3 DNA: TGCAGTGCTAGACCGGGGGTCACCTACGAGCAGTACTTC
CDR3 protein: CSARPGVTYEQYF

V gene: TRBV30
D gene: .
J gene: TRBJ2-1
clone size: .
CDR3 DNA: TGTGCCTGGAGGCTAGCTGGTTACAATGAGCAGTTCTTC
CDR3 protein: CAWRLAGYNEQFF

V gene: TRBV12-3/TRBV12-4
D gene: .
J gene: TRBJ1-1
clone size: many
CDR3 DNA: TGTGCCAGCAGTCGTTACAGGGACCTATCTGGCACTGAAGCTTTCTTT
CDR3 protein: CASSRYRDLSGTEAFF

V gene: TRBV6-2/TRBV6-3
D gene: .
J gene: TRBJ1-4
clone size: many
CDR3 DNA: TGTGCCAGCGGTCCGGGACGGCTTAATGAAAAACTGTTTTTT
CDR3 protein: CASGPGRLNEKLFF

V gene: TRBV18
D gene: .
J gene: TRBJ2-7
clone size: .
CDR3 DNA: TGTGCCAGCTCACCCGCAGTCGGCTACGAGCAGTACTTC
CDR3 protein: CASSPAVGYEQYF

V gene: TRBV6-4
D gene: TRBD2
J gene: TRBJ2-3
clone size: .
CDR3 DNA: TGTGCCAGCAGTGAAACTAGCGGGAGAACAGATACGCAGTATTTT
CDR3 protein: CASSETSGRTDTQYF

V gene: TRBV12-3/TRBV12-4
D gene: .
J gene: TRBJ2-4
clone size: many
CDR3 DNA: TGTGCCAGCAGTTTTCTCGCCAAAAACATTCAGTACTTC
CDR3 protein: CASSFLAKNIQYF

V gene: TRBV6-6
D gene: .
J gene: TRBJ1-1
clone size: .
CDR3 DNA: TGTGCCAGCAGAAGTGAGGGACCTGAAGCTTTCTTT
CDR3 protein: CASRSEGPEAFF

V gene: TRBV20-1
D gene: .
J gene: TRBJ2-7
clone size: few
CDR3 DNA: TGCAGTGCTAGAGCGGCAACCTCAAGGGAGCAGTACTTC
CDR3 protein: CSARAATSREQYF

V gene: TRBV3-1
D gene: .
J gene: TRBJ1-4
clone size: few
CDR3 DNA: TGTGCCAGCAGCCAAGCCAACAGCCCTCCTGCAACTAATGAAAAACTGTTTTTT
CDR3 protein: CASSQANSPPATNEKLFF

V gene: TRBV14
D gene: .
J gene: TRBJ1-2
clone size: .
CDR3 DNA: TGTGCCAGCAGCCAAGATAAGCGTCCCCCAGGCCACCTCCGGTATGGCTACACCTTC
CDR3 protein: CASSQDKRPPGHLRYGYTF

V gene: TRBV6-5
D gene: TRBD1
J gene: TRBJ2-7
clone size: few
CDR3 DNA: TGTGCCAGCAGTCGAGGGACAGGGCGACCCTACGAGCAGTACTTC
CDR3 protein: CASSRGTGRPYEQYF

V gene: TRBV7-2
D gene: .
J gene: TRBJ2-5
clone size: many
CDR3 DNA: TGTGCCAGCAGCCCCCAATGGGACTTCGAAGAGACCCAGTACTTC
CDR3 protein: CASSPQWDFEETQYF

V gene: TRBV6-1
D gene: .
J gene: TRBJ1-3
clone size: many
CDR3 DNA: TGTGCCAGCAGTGAAGTCGCCAGGGAGTTTGGAAACACCATATATTTT
CDR3 protein: CASSEVAREFGNTIYF

V gene: TRBV7-6
D gene: .
J gene: TRBJ2-2
clone size: many
CDR3 DNA: TGTGCCAGCAGCTTAGCTGGCGGCGGGGAGCTGTTTTTT
CDR3 protein: CASSLAGGGELFF

V gene: TRBV3-1
D gene: .
J gene: TRBJ2-5
clone size: .
CDR3 DNA: TGTGCCAGCAGCCGCTATGGCGAGGCCGAGGCTGAGACCCAGTACTTC
CDR3 protein: CASSRYGEAEAETQYF

V gene: TRBV9
D gene: .
J gene: TRBJ2-7
clone size: few
CDR3 DNA: TGTGCCAGCAGCGCGGCCACGGGACTCCGGAACGAGCAGTACTTC
CDR3 protein: CASSAATGLRNEQYF

V gene: TRBV7-2
D gene: TRBD2
J gene: TRBJ2-3
clone size: many
CDR3 DNA: TGTGCCAGCAGCTTACATCGGACTAGCGGGACACGGGGTACGCAGTATTTT
CDR3 protein: CASSLHRTSGTRGTQYF

V gene: TRBV9
D gene: TRBD2
J gene: TRBJ2-3
clone size: few
CDR3 DNA: TGTGCCAGCAGCCCTCGAGCGGGGAGTAGCACAGATACGCAGTATTTT
CDR3 protein: CASSPRAGSSTDTQYF

V gene: TRBV19
D gene: .
J gene: TRBJ1-2
clone size: few
CDR3 DNA: TGTGCCAGTAGTATAGGCCACAGCACAAACTATGGCTACACCTTC
CDR3 protein: CASSIGHSTNYGYTF

V gene: TRBV10-2
D gene: .
J gene: TRBJ1-5
clone size: .
CDR3 DNA: TGCGCCAGCAGGGTAAATAGCAATCAGCCCCAGCATTTT
CDR3 protein: CASRVNSNQPQHF

V gene: TRBV7-8
D gene: .
J gene: TRBJ1-4
clone size: many
CDR3 DNA: TGTGCCAGCAGCGTCTGGGGGGGGAGCCTTAATGAAAAACTGTTTTTT
CDR3 protein: CASSVWGGSLNEKLFF

V gene: TRBV23-1
D gene: .
J gene: TRBJ1-2
clone size: .
CDR3 DNA: TGCGCCAGCAGTCAATCGACCAGGACTCCTAACGGAGGCTACACCTTC
CDR3 protein: CASSQSTRTPNGGYTF

V gene: TRBV7-9
D gene: TRBD1
J gene: TRBJ2-2
clone size: many
CDR3 DNA: TGTGCCAGCAGGCCTGCAGGGGGTAACGGGGAGCTGTTTTTT
CDR3 protein: CASRPAGGNGELFF

V gene: TRBV7-3
D gene: TRBD1
J gene: TRBJ2-1
clone size: many
CDR3 DNA: TGTGCCAGCAGCTTAACGTTGGGACAGGGTGGCTACGGAGTCCACAATGAGCAGTTCTTC
CDR3 protein: CASSLTLGQGGYGVHNEQFF

V gene: TRBV13
D gene: TRBD2
J gene: TRBJ2-3
clone size: .
CDR3 DNA: TGTGCCAGCAGCTCCGGACAGGGACTAGCGGGTGACACAGATACGCAGTATTTT
CDR3 protein: CASSSGQGLAGDTDTQYF

V gene: TRBV7-6
D gene: TRBD1
J gene: TRBJ1-1
clone size: few
CDR3 DNA: TGTGCCAGCAGCTTAGTGTACAGGGGGCTTAGCACTGAAGCTTTCTTT
CDR3 protein: CASSLVYRGLSTEAFF

V gene: TRBV6-2/TRBV6-3
D gene: .
J gene: TRBJ1-4
clone size: .
CDR3 DNA: TGTGCCAGCAGCCGAGAGGATGAAAAACTGTTTTTT
CDR3 protein: CASSREDEKLFF

V gene: TRBV7-9
D gene: .
J gene: TRBJ1-1
clone size: many
CDR3 DNA: TGTGCCAGCAGCCCAGGGGTAACTGAAGCTTTCTTT
CDR3 protein: CASSPGVTEAFF

V gene: TRBV5-6
D gene: .
J gene: TRBJ2-1
clone size: many
CDR3 DNA: TGTGCCAGCAGCCCGGACAGAGAGCACTCCTACAATGAGCAGTTCTTC
CDR3 protein: CASSPDREHSYNEQFF

V gene: TRBV2
D gene: .
J gene: TRBJ1-3
clone size: few
CDR3 DNA: TGTGCCAGCAGGGGACTCGGTCATGGAAACACCATATATTTT
CDR3 protein: CASRGLGHGNTIYF

V gene: TRBV27
D gene: .
J gene: TRBJ2-1
clone size: .
CDR3 DNA: TGTGCCAGCAGTTCCGCGGACAGGGAGGGCAATGAGCAGTTCTTC
CDR3 protein: CASSSADREGNEQFF

V gene: TRBV5-5
D gene: .
J gene: TRBJ1-1
clone size: many
CDR3 DNA: TGTGCCAGCAGCTTGGCCCTTACGGTTGAAGCTTTCTTT
CDR3 protein: CASSLALTVEAFF

V gene: TRBV27
D gene: .
J gene: TRBJ2-1
clone size: .
CDR3 DNA: TGTGCCAGCAGTTTCGCCCAACACGAGCAGTTCTTC
CDR3 protein: CASSFAQHEQFF

V gene: TRBV4-2
D gene: .
J gene: TRBJ1-2
clone size: many
CDR3 DNA: TGTGCCAGCAGCCAAGAAAAAGTCGATGGCTACACCTTC
CDR3 protein: CASSQEKVDGYTF

V gene: TRBV6-5
D gene: .
J gene: TRBJ2-7
clone size: .
CDR3 DNA: TGTGCCAGCAGTTACTCCACCACGACACTTTACCCGTCCTACGAGCAGTACTTC
CDR3 protein: CASSYSTTTLYPSYEQYF

V gene: TRBV7-2
D gene: .
J gene: TRBJ2-7
clone size: many
CDR3 DNA: TGTGCCAGCAGCTCCTCGGGGGACCCGCACGAGCAGTACTTC
CDR3 protein: CASSSSGDPHEQYF

V gene: TRBV7-9
D gene: .
J gene: TRBJ1-6
clone size: many
CDR3 DNA: TGTGCCAGCAGCTTGATGGGGGGGTCCTATAATTCACCCCTCCACTTT
CDR3 protein: CASSLMGGSYNSPLHF

V gene: TRBV7-9
D gene: TRBD1
J gene: TRBJ1-3
clone size: few
CDR3 DNA: TGTGCCAGCAGCCCACACAGGGGGTGGACTGGAAACACCATATATTTT
CDR3 protein: CASSPHRGWTGNTIYF